This is a list of T cell receptor beta chains from one sample in a study of T cells after yellow fever vaccination. TCRdb re-analysed the 5' RACE reads in MiXCR, keeping a single row per CDR3 protein. The sample includes under 350,000 distinct CDR3 sequences, over 4% of them seen just once. The input for sequencing was PBMCs, taken 5 days after the yellow fever booster vaccination. The receptor source for this set is a man between 18 and 29 years old who received the YFV17D yellow fever vaccine. The conserved cysteine and the conserved F or W are not part of the CDR3 here.

j_gene: TRBJ2-1
v_gene: TRBV7-2
CDR3aa: ASSLVSQSSYNEQF

j_gene: TRBJ2-5
v_gene: TRBV6-2/TRBV6-3
CDR3aa: ASSYGGWSGGQETQY

j_gene: TRBJ2-3
v_gene: TRBV18
CDR3aa: ASSPPEAVVTDTQY

j_gene: TRBJ2-5
v_gene: TRBV4-3
CDR3aa: ASSQELGRAGETQY

j_gene: TRBJ2-4
v_gene: TRBV12-3/TRBV12-4
CDR3aa: ASAETGVFDIQY

j_gene: TRBJ2-3
v_gene: TRBV4-2
CDR3aa: ASSQESWSGGASDTQY

j_gene: TRBJ2-3
v_gene: TRBV7-6
CDR3aa: ASSPTSGGGDTQY

j_gene: TRBJ2-3
v_gene: TRBV2
CDR3aa: ASSRGGRGDTQY

j_gene: TRBJ2-1
v_gene: TRBV30
CDR3aa: AWSGTAAFEQF

j_gene: TRBJ1-2
v_gene: TRBV4-1
CDR3aa: ASSQDPTGPENGYT

j_gene: TRBJ2-7
v_gene: TRBV7-6
CDR3aa: ASSPVTGRTYEQY

j_gene: TRBJ1-5
v_gene: TRBV20-1
CDR3aa: SASGGLDSQPQH

j_gene: TRBJ1-4
v_gene: TRBV7-8
CDR3aa: ASSFRGLHATNEKLF

j_gene: TRBJ1-1
v_gene: TRBV5-4
CDR3aa: ASRNSEGAEAF

j_gene: TRBJ2-1
v_gene: TRBV29-1
CDR3aa: SVVDRESNEQF

j_gene: TRBJ1-2
v_gene: TRBV29-1
CDR3aa: SVGQGDYGYT